The source of this T cell receptor (beta chain) is a study of PD-1 blockade in classical Hodgkin lymphoma. The protocol was immunoSEQ multiplex PCR, while the TCRdb copy is restricted to in-frame clones and leaves out a portion. The table lists over 25,000 clones, about 88% of them singletons. Details on this clone: No antigen is known for it.

The time point: cycle 4 day 1 (C4D1), after five to seven weeks of nivolumab. Relapse after autologous stem cell transplantation occurred in every patient, and brentuximab vedotin exposure varied. Purified CD4+ T cells were obtained from thawed PBMCs through magnetic negative selection. Germline V gene lookup returns CDR1 SGHNT and CDR2 YYREEE (reference sequence). This CDR3 has 16 amino acids. Between the trimmed V and J ends, which lost 4 bases and 0 bases, there was a span of 17 bases. Study-wide results and limits: There was a significant rise in CD4+ TCR diversity by C4D1, with no such rise for CD8+. Newly diagnosed patients reportedly had lower baseline TCR diversity than healthy donors. Some patients started nivolumab under 1 year after ASCT, and they were excluded.

Material: CD4+ T cells from blood, obtained before the fourth cycle of nivolumab. This clonotype was sampled from a human donor with classical Hodgkin lymphoma. The V and J genes are TRBV5-4 and TRBJ2-7; tentative D call: TRBD2 (5 bases). CDR3 region: CASSQEPSGSSYEQYF. DNA of the CDR3: TGTGCCAGCAGCCAAGAACCCAGCGGCAGCTCCTACGAGCAGTACTTC.